This entry concerns a single T cell receptor beta chain. The antigen remains unidentified. Researchers prepared the TCRbeta library using unique molecular identifiers, the study reports. TCRdb fed the PCR reads into MiXCR, producing one record per CDR3 protein. Of hundreds of thousands of distinct CDR3 sequences in the sample, 15% to 20% were seen once. The CDR3 has 15 residues. Germline CDR1 is MDHEN and CDR2 is SYDVKM. V gave up 7 bases and J gave up 5 bases; unmatched junction bases: 10. This sample was taken from a study of T-cell reconstitution after alpha-beta-depleted transplantation in children. Findings of the study overall: At around two months after transplant, the alpha-beta T cells were reportedly derived from several hundred expanded clones that came from non-depleted graft cells.

This material consisted of PBMCs, mostly from graft donor cells, taken 360 days after TCRalphabeta/CD19-depleted stem cell transplant. This TCR was sampled from a male patient between 2 and 15 years old who had a stem cell transplant for acute lymphoblastic leukemia, so the T cells may come from the graft donor. This chain links TRBV28 with TRBJ2-7; 11 positions agree with TRBD2. The CDR3 spells CASIPSGRPSNEQYF. CDR3 bases: TGTGCCAGCATCCCTAGCGGGAGGCCTTCGAACGAGCAGTACTTC.